This T cell receptor (beta chain) came from a study of blood T cell repertoires in COVID-19. Per the original data handling: It was from reference gene primer amplification that nucleated cell counts were estimated. TCRdb keeps only in-frame clones here, not all; method: immunoSEQ multiplex PCR. That table is the source of V, J and clone size, and D and trimming were worked out from the DNA. This sample carries around 12,000 clones, approximately 80% of them seen once, and the ten largest clones take about 48%. This clone has at least ten counts. Germline assignment: CDR1 GTSNPN and CDR2 SVGIG (reference sequence). The V and J ends lost 2 bases and 7 bases respectively, with 14 bases between them. The CDR3 spans 13 residues.

The chain couples TRBV30 to TRBJ2-5; tentatively, D is TRBD1 (6 bases). Sequencing was done on a sample of peripheral blood. This TCR was sampled from a man aged 80 or over with acute or convalescent COVID-19. The CDR3 coding sequence is TGTGCCTGGAGTACCGACCTCAGGGGGACCCAGTACTTC. This sequence encodes CAWSTDLRGTQYF.